Listed here are 29 T cell receptor beta chains from one sample, sequenced in a study of cytomegalovirus exposure and HLA in healthy donors. The PCR used 60 Vbeta and 13 Jbeta primers. TCRdb's table, derived via immunoSEQ multiplex PCR, lists solely in-frame clones and lacks some. The sample consists of roughly 170,000 clones, around 78% of them appearing once. The sample taken for sequencing was PBMCs. All receptors derive from a female donor in good health and CMV-seronegative.

This clone was observed a few times. The chain couples TRBV7-8 to TRBJ2-4; 7 bases line up with TRBD1. The CDR3 length is 15 residues. V trimming: 5 bases; J trimming: 8 bases; junction bases outside the gene matches: 12. Germline V gene lookup returns CDR1 SGHVS and CDR2 FQNEAQ. The CDR3 nucleotides are TGTGCCAGCAGCCCTTGGACAGGCCAGGGGGACATTCAGTACTTC. Its translation is CASSPWTGQGDIQYF.

Worth noting for this clone: At one end the junction does not follow the germline gene, possibly because of a read error. This same CDR3 is encoded by further DNA sequences in the sample. V usage is TRBV7-2 and J usage is TRBJ2-7, with 9 bases fitting TRBD2. From germline, CDR1 is SGHTA and CDR2 FQGNSA. The CDR3 spans 14 residues. Written as DNA, the CDR3 is TGTGCCAGCAGCCAGGGCGGGGGGGCCTACGAGCAGTACTTT. It is translated as CASSQGGGAYEQYF.

The chain carries TRBV7-3 and TRBJ1-2; D not certain. The CDR3 length is 13 residues. The germline CDR1 and CDR2 sequences are SGHTA and FQGTGA. Trimming removed 5 bases at V and 0 bases at J, with 7 bases between. In DNA form, the CDR3 reads TGTGCCAGCAGCGTCCAGGCTAACTATGGCTACACCTTC. Translation gives CASSVQANYGYTF.

The V call is TRBV4-2, the J call TRBJ2-7, with 8 bases matching TRBD2. Germline CDR1 reads LGHNA; CDR2 reads YNFKEQ. The V segment lost 8 bases and the J segment 3 bases; nucleotides outside the gene matches: 6. The CDR3 consists of 13 residues. CDR3 coding DNA: TGTGCCAGCGGACGGGAGGGCGTCTACGAGCAGTACTTC. Its translation: CASGREGVYEQYF.

This rearrangement joins TRBV7-2 to TRBJ2-2; TRBD2 aligns across 10 bases. Losses at the gene ends were 3 bases for V and 2 bases for J; bases not matched to a gene: 9. This CDR3 has 18 amino acids. Germline CDR1 SGHTA, CDR2 FQGNSA. The CDR3 region is CASSLKFIAGGNTGELFF. The DNA for the CDR3 is TGTGCCAGCAGCTTGAAATTTATAGCGGGGGGAAACACCGGGGAGCTGTTTTTT.

This sequence joins TRBV5-1 and TRBJ2-7, with 9 nucleotides matching TRBD2. Trimming removed 1 base from V and 2 bases from J; junction bases left unmatched: 10. This CDR3 region has 17 residues. The V gene's germline CDR1 is SGHRS and CDR2 YFSETQ. The chain's CDR3 is CASSLLVTTSGTYEQYF. DNA of the CDR3: TGCGCCAGCAGCTTGTTAGTGACGACTAGCGGCACCTACGAGCAGTACTTC.

The V call is TRBV4-3, the J call TRBJ2-2; 8 nucleotides agree with TRBD2. This CDR3 has 17 residues. J lost 8 bases, V lost 8 bases, and 19 bases had no gene match. Germline lookup yields CDR1 LGHNA and CDR2 YSLEER. CDR3 nucleotide sequence: TGCGCCAGCCAACTCTCCCGTGGACGGGGGGGTCAAGGGGAGCTGTTTTTT. It is translated as CASQLSRGRGGQGELFF.

The CDR3 protein is CASSQGGERTEAFF. The DNA of the CDR3 is TGTGCCAGCTCCCAAGGGGGGGAAAGGACTGAAGCTTTCTTT. V usage is TRBV18 and J usage is TRBJ1-1; D perhaps matches TRBD1 (6 bases). Deletions cut 6 bases from V and 5 bases from J, with 16 bases between. The CDR3 has 14 residues. Germline values: CDR1 KGHSH, CDR2 LQKENI. Filled out from reference TRBV18 and TRBJ1-1, the complete variable domain reads NAGVMQNPRHLVRRRGQEARLRCSPMKGHSHVYWYRQLPEEGLKFMVYLQKENIIDESGMPKERFSAEFPKEGPSILRIQQVVRGDSAAYFCASSQGGERTEAFFGQGTRLTVV.

V and J are TRBV7-9 and TRBJ2-1; 11 bases map to TRBD2. With 1 base clipped from V and 4 bases from J, the junction kept 9 bases outside the gene matches. Per the germline V gene, CDR1 is SEHNR and CDR2 is FQNEAQ (reference sequence). CDR3 length equals 18 residues. CDR3 nucleotides: TGTGCCAGCAGCTTAGTCCCTCCACTAGCGGGAGTGTACAATGAGCAGTTCTTC. Protein product: CASSLVPPLAGVYNEQFF.

The chain's CDR3 is CATSRVAQGAGEQFF. DNA of the CDR3: TGTGCCACCAGCAGAGTTGCACAGGGGGCCGGTGAGCAGTTCTTC. This chain connects TRBV15 to TRBJ2-1; 9 nucleotides agree with TRBD1. Looked up from germline, CDR1 is LNHNV and CDR2 is YYDKDF (reference sequence). The CDR3 consists of 15 residues. Losses at the gene ends were 1 base for V and 9 bases for J; bases not matched to a gene: 7.

The V and J genes are TRBV28 and TRBJ1-6, with D tentatively TRBD1 (6 bases). CDR1 MDHEN and CDR2 SYDVKM come from the germline V gene. This CDR3 comprises 14 residues. With 6 bases removed from V and 10 bases from J, the gap between germline ends came to 16 bases. This CDR3 is CASSQQRTASPLHF. For the CDR3, the DNA is TGTGCCAGCAGCCAACAAAGGACAGCCTCACCCCTCCACTTT.

This chain links TRBV2 with TRBJ1-2; 10 nucleotides line up with TRBD1. There are 14 residues in the CDR3. Germline trimming cut 8 bases from V and 4 bases from J; bases unmatched to any gene: 7. Germline V lookup: CDR1 SNHLY, CDR2 FYNNEI. This CDR3 is CASGGDRGPYGYTF. The DNA of the CDR3 is TGTGCCAGCGGGGGGGACAGGGGCCCCTATGGCTACACCTTC.

The rearrangement joins TRBV30 to TRBJ1-2; TRBD1 agrees at 9 bases. Germline CDR1 is GTSNPN and CDR2 is SVGIG (reference sequence). The CDR3 spans 16 residues. V lost 6 bases, J lost 4 bases, and 15 bases stayed unmatched. In nucleotides, the CDR3 is TGTGCCTGTATACCGGGACAGGGTTATCGGATCTATGGCTACACCTTC. Translating it yields CACIPGQGYRIYGYTF.

V is TRBV7-8 and J is TRBJ2-7, with 15 bases matching TRBD2. Trimming at V came to 5 bases and at J to 11 bases, leaving 7 bases not matched to a gene. Germline V gives CDR1 SGHVS, CDR2 FQNEAQ. This CDR3 spans 14 amino acids. The CDR3 coding sequence is TGTGCCAGCAGCCCCCCCGGGACTAGCGGGGGGAAGTACTTC. The encoded protein is CASSPPGTSGGKYF.

This chain's CDR3 is CASSGEGGEKLFF. CDR3 bases: TGTGCCAGCAGCGGGGAGGGTGGTGAAAAACTGTTTTTT. This chain joins TRBV6-1 and TRBJ1-4; D not resolved. Germline assignment: CDR1 MNHNS and CDR2 SASEGT. This CDR3 has 13 amino acids. The V end lost 6 bases, the J end lost 7 bases, and 12 bases lay between the germline ends.

This clone was seen a handful of times. The V gene is TRBV7-2, the J gene TRBJ1-5; a possible D gene is TRBD1 (5 bases). Trimming took off 3 bases at V and 7 bases at J, with 10 bases between the two ends. This CDR3 is built from 13 residues. Germline CDR1 SGHTA, CDR2 FQGNSA. This CDR3 is CASSLARGQPQHF. The CDR3 nucleotides read TGTGCCAGCAGCTTGGCAAGGGGACAGCCCCAGCATTTT.

This clone was detected only a few times. J is TRBJ2-7 and V is TRBV9; D gene unclear. The CDR3 consists of 14 residues. V was shortened by 0 bases and J by 1 base, with 8 bases between the two germline ends. Looked up from germline, CDR1 is SGDLS and CDR2 is YYNGEE. CDR3 coding DNA: TGTGCCAGCAGCGTAGTGGCAGGATCCTACGAGCAGTACTTC. Protein: CASSVVAGSYEQYF.

V is TRBV5-1 and J is TRBJ1-4, with 8 bases identical to TRBD1. CDR1 is SGHRS, CDR2 YFSETQ, per germline. CDR3 size: 15 residues. The J segment lost 8 bases and the V segment lost 5 bases, leaving 11 bases of the junction unmatched. CDR3 region: CASSRTGSRGEKLFF. The CDR3 DNA sequence: TGCGCCAGCAGTAGGACAGGGAGCAGGGGAGAAAAACTGTTTTTT.

CDR3 protein: CASSDTVLGGFNEKLFF. The CDR3 nucleotides read TGTGCCAGCAGTGATACGGTTCTCGGCGGTTTTAATGAAAAACTGTTTTTT. The chain uses TRBV25-1 and TRBJ1-4; no definite D call. CDR3 size: 17 residues. From germline, CDR1 is MGHDK and CDR2 SYGVNS. Deletions cut 3 bases from V and 4 bases from J, with 18 bases between.

The rearrangement joins TRBV4-2 to TRBJ2-1, with 8 nucleotides matching TRBD2. This CDR3 contains 16 residues. Germline V CDR1 and CDR2: LGHNA, YNFKEQ. V shed 4 bases, J shed 0 bases, and the junction held 5 bases outside the gene matches. This CDR3 reads CASSRESGGSYNEQFF. CDR3 coding DNA: TGTGCCAGCAGCCGAGAAAGCGGGGGCTCCTACAATGAGCAGTTCTTC.

In this sample, this clone turned up a few times. The rearrangement joins TRBV4-1 to TRBJ2-5; TRBD2 matches 8 bases. Germline V gives CDR1 MGHRA, CDR2 YSYEKL. V lost 6 bases and J lost 4; bases outside the gene matches: 4. The CDR3 runs 13 residues. The CDR3 DNA reads as TGCGCCAGCAGAGGCGGGAGGCGAGAGACCCAGTACTTC. It codes for CASRGGRRETQYF.

This clone was detected only a few times. The V and J genes are TRBV18 and TRBJ2-7; tentative D call: TRBD2 (6 bases). The germline CDR1 and CDR2 sequences are KGHSH and LQKENI. This CDR3 region has 13 residues. V dropped 6 bases and J dropped 6 bases, with 15 bases sitting between them. CDR3 nucleotide sequence: TGTGCCAGCTCCCGGCGGGACCCTACCGAGCAGTACTTC. It encodes CASSRRDPTEQYF.

The chain links TRBV29-1 to TRBJ1-1, with D maybe TRBD1 (6 bases). From germline, CDR1 is SQVTM and CDR2 ANQGSEA. This CDR3 has 11 amino acids. The germline V and J ends were trimmed by 7 bases and 10 bases, with 16 bases remaining between them. The CDR3 spells CSATRGAGAFF. As DNA, the CDR3 is TGCAGCGCAACCCGGGGGGCAGGAGCTTTCTTT.

This chain connects TRBV15 to TRBJ2-7; 11 bases are shared with TRBD2. The trim removed 3 bases at V and 4 bases at J, leaving 5 bases unmatched. Looked up from germline, CDR1 is LNHNV and CDR2 is YYDKDF (reference sequence). CDR3 length: 15 residues. The CDR3 is CATSSQLAGDYEQYF. Written as DNA, the CDR3 is TGTGCCACCAGCAGCCAACTAGCGGGAGATTACGAGCAGTACTTC.

This clone was counted a few times. The J gene is TRBJ2-1, the V gene TRBV30, with D unresolved. Trimming cost V 0 bases and J 5 bases, with 5 bases left between them. The CDR3 consists of 12 residues. The germline V gene has CDR1 GTSNPN and CDR2 SVGIG (reference sequence). CDR3: CAWSVLHNEQFF. In nucleotides, the CDR3 is TGTGCCTGGAGTGTTCTCCACAATGAGCAGTTCTTC.

The genes are TRBV4-3 and TRBJ2-1; the match to TRBD2 covers 8 bases. In germline, CDR1 is LGHNA, CDR2 YSLEER. There are 14 residues in the CDR3. With V trimmed by 5 bases and J by 12 bases, 12 bases remained unmatched. The CDR3 here is CASSTRGGALGQFF. DNA of the CDR3: TGCGCCAGCAGCACCCGGGGGGGGGCGCTAGGGCAGTTCTTC.

This clone occurred once. The gene calls are TRBV19 and TRBJ1-2; 8 nucleotides agree with TRBD1. This CDR3 comprises 14 residues. Germline trimming cut 3 bases from V and 5 bases from J; bases unmatched to any gene: 5. The germline CDR1 and CDR2 sequences are LNHDA and SQIVND (reference sequence). The CDR3 sequence: CASSMQGAIYGYTF. The CDR3 nucleotides are TGTGCCAGTAGTATGCAGGGGGCCATATATGGCTACACCTTC.

V is TRBV30 and J is TRBJ2-7; D is perhaps TRBD1 (6 bases). Germline V gene data show CDR1 as GTSNPN and CDR2 as SVGIG (reference sequence). The CDR3 loop spans 13 amino acids. V was pared by 8 bases and J by 5 bases, with 19 bases between. CDR3 residues: CATPGQGNHEQYF. As DNA, the CDR3 is TGTGCCACCCCAGGGCAGGGGAACCACGAGCAGTACTTC.

The chain employs TRBV25-1 and TRBJ1-2, with 11 bases fitting TRBD1. This CDR3 is built from 17 residues. Germline CDR1 MGHDK, CDR2 SYGVNS. J lost 2 bases, V lost 4 bases, and 9 bases had no gene match. DNA of the CDR3: TGTGCCAGCAGTGGCGGACAGGGGGCCCTTCCCAACTATGGCTACACCTTC. Translating it yields CASSGGQGALPNYGYTF.